Below, 23 T cell receptor beta chains from the same sample are listed, as sequenced in a study of T cell responses to AZD1222 COVID-19 vaccine. Method: immunoSEQ multiplex PCR; TCRdb's copy keeps in-frame clones and lacks some. The table lists approximately 220,000 clones, under 95% of them singletons, with about 1% in the top ten. Sequenced here: peripheral blood, sampled on day 0 of MenACWY control vaccination. All receptors derive from an adult in good health.

The chain employs TRBV7-9 and TRBJ2-4; D gene unclear. The CDR3 covers 11 residues. The V gene lost 2 bases and the J gene lost 14 bases, with 10 bases spanning the gap. CDR1 SEHNR and CDR2 FQNEAQ come from the germline V gene (reference sequence). DNA for the CDR3: TGTGCCAGCAGCTTAAGTGGTGAGGAGTACTTC. Amino acid sequence: CASSLSGEEYF.

This chain joins TRBV29-1 and TRBJ1-2; TRBD1 aligns across 8 bases. V lost 6 bases and J lost 8; bases outside the gene matches: 5. Germline V CDR1 and CDR2: SQVTM, ANQGSEA. The CDR3 consists of 11 residues. The CDR3 reads CSVDRAGGYTF. DNA of the CDR3: TGCAGCGTGGACAGGGCGGGGGGCTACACCTTC.

The genes are TRBV6-1 and TRBJ1-4, with D possibly matching TRBD1 (6 bases). The CDR3 extends over 17 amino acids. Germline CDR1 reads MNHNS; CDR2 reads SASEGT. Trimming shortened V by 0 bases and J by 8 bases, and 19 bases separated the two germline ends. The CDR3 bases are TGTGCCAGCAGTGAAGCCACTTGGACACTCCAGGGGGAAAAACTGTTTTTT. Translated, it gives CASSEATWTLQGEKLFF.

V is TRBV6-5 and J is TRBJ1-5; D unclear. The V gene lost 0 bases and the J gene lost 3 bases, with 9 bases spanning the gap. There are 15 residues in the CDR3. Germline assignment: CDR1 MNHEY and CDR2 SVGAGI. This CDR3 is CASSYSNGFNQPQHF. In nucleotides, the CDR3 is TGTGCCAGCAGTTACTCGAACGGATTCAATCAGCCCCAGCATTTT.

The CDR3 region is CSAKADTEAFF. The CDR3 coding sequence is TGCAGTGCCAAGGCAGACACTGAAGCTTTCTTT. This chain joins TRBV20-1 and TRBJ1-1; D call uncertain. Germline-derived CDR1 and CDR2 are DFQATT and SNEGSKA (reference sequence). This CDR3 is 11 amino acids long. The V end lost 6 bases, the J end lost 3 bases, and 8 bases lay between the germline ends.

J is TRBJ1-2 and V is TRBV19; D perhaps matches TRBD1 (6 bases). The germline V gene has CDR1 LNHDA and CDR2 SQIVND (reference sequence). The CDR3 is 15 residues long. Trimming removed 3 bases from V and 6 bases from J, with 17 bases in between. The CDR3 nucleotides are TGTGCCAGTAGTATTTGGGACAATGGAAATGATGGCTACACCTTC. Translated, it gives CASSIWDNGNDGYTF. The full variable domain, with the rest looked up from reference TRBV19 and TRBJ1-2, is DGGITQSPKYLFRKEGQNVTLSCEQNLNHDAMYWYRQDPGQGLRLIYYSQIVNDFQKGDIAEGYSVSREKKESFPLTVTSAQKNPTAFYLCASSIWDNGNDGYTFGSGTRLTVV.

With regard to this clone: This same CDR3 is encoded by further DNA sequences in the sample. The V gene is TRBV11-2, the J gene TRBJ1-5; no clear D. Germline assignment: CDR1 SGHAT and CDR2 FQNNGV. This CDR3 is built from 13 residues. V lost 0 bases to trimming and J lost 5 bases, with 5 bases between them. DNA for the CDR3: TGTGCCAGCAGCTTAGATCGGGATCAGCCCCAGCATTTT. Its translation: CASSLDRDQPQHF.

The chain recombines TRBV7-8 with TRBJ1-6, with 7 bases aligning to TRBD1. The J segment lost 6 bases and the V segment lost 4 bases, leaving 6 bases of the junction unmatched. The CDR3 has 15 amino acids. Per germline, CDR1 SGHVS and CDR2 FQNEAQ. The CDR3 bases are TGTGCCAGCAGCTCCCGGACAGGCCTTAATTCACCCCTCCACTTT. This codes for CASSSRTGLNSPLHF.

This clone has a single count. The gene calls are TRBV5-1 and TRBJ2-2, with TRBD2 identical over 8 bases. Germline loops: CDR1 SGHRS, CDR2 YFSETQ. V lost 3 bases and J lost 10; bases outside the gene matches: 11. This CDR3 has 15 amino acids. This chain's CDR3 is CASSSPGLGTKELFF. CDR3 nucleotides: TGCGCCAGCAGCTCACCGGGACTAGGGACAAAGGAGCTGTTTTTT.

The chain combines TRBV6-5 with TRBJ1-2; D possibly corresponds to TRBD1 (5 bases). This CDR3 spans 13 amino acids. Per the germline V gene, CDR1 is MNHEY and CDR2 is SVGAGI. The V gene lost 6 bases and the J gene lost 8 bases, with 16 bases spanning the gap. The CDR3 DNA follows: TGTGCCAGCAGCCGGGACGGGACCCGGGGCTACACCTTC. It specifies CASSRDGTRGYTF.

This rearrangement joins TRBV27 to TRBJ2-7; tentative D call: TRBD2 (6 bases). This CDR3 is 15 amino acids long. Germline V lookup: CDR1 MNHEY, CDR2 SMNVEV (reference sequence). V was shortened by 4 bases and J by 2 bases, with 15 bases between the two germline ends. This CDR3 reads CASSSAGRGPYEQYF. The CDR3 nucleotides are TGTGCCAGCAGTTCCGCGGGAAGGGGACCCTACGAGCAGTACTTC.

This chain uses TRBV29-1 with TRBJ1-4; D call uncertain. This CDR3 comprises 12 residues. Per the germline V gene, CDR1 is SQVTM and CDR2 is ANQGSEA. The V and J ends lost 4 bases and 8 bases respectively, with 11 bases between them. Here the CDR3 reads CSVGWTDEKLFF. The CDR3 DNA reads as TGCAGCGTTGGATGGACTGACGAAAAACTGTTTTTT.

The CDR3 DNA reads as TGTGCCAGTAGTATAGTGAGCGGGGGGGCCAACAATGAGCAGTTCTTC. It is translated as CASSIVSGGANNEQFF. V is TRBV19 and J is TRBJ2-1; 10 bases are shared with TRBD2. This CDR3 region has 16 residues. Unmatched junction bases numbered 5, after V lost 1 base and J lost 5 bases. Per germline, CDR1 LNHDA and CDR2 SQIVND (reference sequence).

This sequence joins TRBV13 and TRBJ1-4; a possible D gene is TRBD1 (6 bases). The CDR3 has 17 amino acids. Germline-derived CDR1 and CDR2 are PRHDT and FYEKMQ (reference sequence). The germline V and J ends were trimmed by 1 base and 8 bases, with 20 bases remaining between them. The CDR3 DNA is TGTGCCAGCAGCTTAGCATCTCCGGTCGGGGGCGACGAAAAACTGTTTTTT. Amino acid sequence: CASSLASPVGGDEKLFF.

J is TRBJ2-1 and V is TRBV4-1, with no clear D. The length of the CDR3 is 13 residues. Germline-derived CDR1 and CDR2 are MGHRA and YSYEKL. The V gene lost 4 bases and the J gene lost 7 bases, with 11 bases spanning the gap. The CDR3 here is CASSRIPLNEQFF. The CDR3 region has the DNA TGCGCCAGCAGCCGCATACCTCTGAATGAGCAGTTCTTC.

The rearrangement links TRBV9 to TRBJ2-2, with unresolved D. CDR1 and CDR2 from the germline V gene are SGDLS and YYNGEE. V was shortened by 0 bases and J by 0 bases, with 12 bases between the two germline ends. There are 17 residues in the CDR3. CDR3 protein: CASSVAPGLTNTGELFF. DNA for the CDR3: TGTGCCAGCAGCGTAGCACCGGGCCTTACGAACACCGGGGAGCTGTTTTTT. The variable domain in full, completed from reference TRBV9 and TRBJ2-2, reads DSGVTQTPKHLITATGQRVTLRCSPRSGDLSVYWYQQSLDQGLQFLIQYYNGEERAKGNILERFSAQQFPDLHSELNLSSLELGDSALYFCASSVAPGLTNTGELFFGEGSRLTVL.

V gene TRBV2 combines with J gene TRBJ1-6; D is possibly TRBD1 (6 bases). V was trimmed by 8 bases and J by 10 bases, leaving 18 bases between them. Germline V gives CDR1 SNHLY, CDR2 FYNNEI. This CDR3 is built from 14 residues. In DNA form, the CDR3 reads TGTGCCAGCCTCTTAAGGGGGTTTGAATCACCCCTCCACTTT. As protein: CASLLRGFESPLHF.

The chain uses TRBV7-2 and TRBJ1-2; D is perhaps TRBD1 (6 bases). This CDR3 region has 15 residues. Trimming shortened V by 6 bases and J by 2 bases, and 16 bases separated the two germline ends. The germline V gene encodes CDR1 SGHTA and CDR2 FQGNSA. The CDR3 is CASRSNPGQNYGYTF. The CDR3 DNA reads TGTGCCAGCAGGAGCAACCCGGGACAAAACTATGGCTACACCTTC. The full variable domain, completed using reference TRBV7-2 and TRBJ1-2, is GAGVSQSPSNKVTEKGKDVELRCDPISGHTALYWYRQSLGQGLEFLIYFQGNSAPDKSGLPSDRFSAERTGGSVSTLTIQRTQQEDSAVYLCASRSNPGQNYGYTFGSGTRLTVV.

The rearrangement links TRBV6-5 to TRBJ1-2, with D unclear. This CDR3 has 13 amino acids. Germline V lookup: CDR1 MNHEY, CDR2 SVGAGI. Deletions cut 6 bases from V and 4 bases from J, with 12 bases between. CDR3 DNA: TGTGCCAGCAGAAAAGGCCTCTTCTATGGCTACACCTTC. Amino acid sequence: CASRKGLFYGYTF.

For the CDR3, the DNA is TGTGCCAGCCGGCCGGGCAAGGAGCAGCCCCAGCATTTT. Residues: CASRPGKEQPQHF. The V and J genes are TRBV6-5 and TRBJ1-5; D unresolved. Germline V CDR1 and CDR2: MNHEY, SVGAGI. The CDR3 sequence is 13 residues long. Between the trimmed V and J ends, which lost 8 bases and 7 bases, there was a span of 15 bases.

Here the CDR3 reads CASSLGGGGEKLFF. In DNA form, the CDR3 reads TGCGCCAGCAGCTTGGGCGGGGGCGGTGAAAAACTGTTTTTT. V and J are TRBV5-1 and TRBJ1-4; maybe TRBD1 (6 bases). The germline V and J ends were trimmed by 0 bases and 7 bases, with 10 bases remaining between them. The length of the CDR3 is 14 residues. The V gene's germline CDR1 is SGHRS and CDR2 YFSETQ.

This chain uses TRBV2 with TRBJ2-5; D is unresolved. CDR3 length: 16 residues. Germline values: CDR1 SNHLY, CDR2 FYNNEI. Trimming left V 7 bases short and J 4 bases short, with 22 bases between. CDR3: CASKGGAPTQRETQYF. The CDR3, as DNA: TGTGCCAGCAAGGGTGGAGCGCCCACCCAGCGAGAGACCCAGTACTTC.

The chain recombines TRBV7-9 with TRBJ1-5; D is perhaps TRBD1 (6 bases). The length of the CDR3 is 13 residues. Trimming stripped 4 bases from V and 7 bases from J, with 11 bases between. CDR1 is SEHNR and CDR2 is FQNEAQ in the germline V gene (reference sequence). CDR3 in DNA: TGTGCCAGCAGCTCAGGGGCGGGACAGCCCCAGCATTTT. Encoded protein: CASSSGAGQPQHF.